This paragraph covers one T cell receptor beta chain sequence. Vbeta (60) and Jbeta (13) primers were used in the PCR. Clones were sequenced by immunoSEQ multiplex PCR, and TCRdb holds only the in-frame ones, with some missing. This sample's table has about 160,000 clones. Donors likely had unrecorded immune exposures despite being nominally healthy when sampled. The sample comes from a study of cytomegalovirus exposure and HLA in healthy donors. CDR3 size: 18 residues. CDR1 and CDR2 (germline): PRHDT, FYEKMQ (reference sequence). Trimming removed 5 bases from V and 2 bases from J; junction bases left unmatched: 15.

The TCR comes from a man between 25 and 39 years old in good health and CMV-seronegative. This chain uses TRBV13 with TRBJ1-1; 9 positions agree with TRBD1. The sequencing sample was made of PBMCs. In DNA, the CDR3 is TGTGCCAGCAGCACCCGAATGGACAGGGGCGCGGGAAACACTGAAGCTTTCTTT. It encodes CASSTRMDRGAGNTEAFF.